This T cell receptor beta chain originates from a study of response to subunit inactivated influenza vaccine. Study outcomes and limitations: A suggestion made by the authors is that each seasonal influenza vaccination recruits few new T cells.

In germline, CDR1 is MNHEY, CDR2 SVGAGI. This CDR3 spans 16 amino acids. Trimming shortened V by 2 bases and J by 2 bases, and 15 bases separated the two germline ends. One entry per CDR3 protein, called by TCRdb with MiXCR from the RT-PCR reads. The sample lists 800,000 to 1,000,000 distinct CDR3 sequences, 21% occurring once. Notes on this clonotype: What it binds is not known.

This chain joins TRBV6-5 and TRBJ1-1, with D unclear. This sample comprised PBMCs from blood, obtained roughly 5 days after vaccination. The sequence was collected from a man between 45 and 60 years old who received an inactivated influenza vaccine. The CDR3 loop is CASSYPVAGVNTEAFF. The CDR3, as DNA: TGTGCCAGCAGTTACCCCGTGGCCGGGGTAAACACTGAAGCTTTCTTT.